This T cell receptor (beta chain) originates from a study of cytomegalovirus exposure and HLA in healthy donors. The PCR contained 60 Vbeta and 13 Jbeta primers. TCRdb keeps only in-frame clones here, not all; method: immunoSEQ multiplex PCR. In the table there are approximately 180,000 clones, 77% of which are singletons. The CDR3 contains 14 residues. The trim removed 5 bases at V and 1 base at J, leaving 3 bases unmatched. CDR1 and CDR2 from the germline V gene are MNHEY and SVGAGI. The sequence derives from a woman in her sixties or seventies in good health and CMV-seropositive. Material: PBMCs. This chain links TRBV6-5 with TRBJ2-5, with 8 bases identical to TRBD2. The CDR3: CASSIGGVQETQYF. The DNA for the CDR3 is TGTGCCAGCAGTATCGGGGGGGTCCAAGAGACCCAGTACTTC.